A single sample gave rise to the 8 T cell receptor beta chains below, sequenced in a study of T cells after yellow fever vaccination. MiXCR, run by TCRdb on the 5' RACE reads, gives a single entry per CDR3 protein. In the table there are 180,000 or so distinct CDR3 sequences, approximately 9.9% of which are singletons. The sequencing used CD8+ T cells sorted from PBMCs, collected 15 days after the yellow fever booster vaccination. These receptors came from a young man who received the YFV17D yellow fever vaccine.

The gene calls are TRBV6-5 and TRBJ2-7, with D unresolved. Trimming stripped 2 bases from V and 3 bases from J, with 8 bases between. The germline CDR1 and CDR2 sequences are MNHEY and SVGAGI. The CDR3 has 13 residues. CDR3 nucleotide sequence: TGTGCCAGCAGTTACGCTCTCGGCTACGAGCAGTACTTC. Translating it yields CASSYALGYEQYF.

This clonotype was detected ten times or more. The rearrangement uses TRBV20-1 and TRBJ2-3; 12 positions match TRBD2. The CDR3 is made up of 18 amino acids. The J segment lost 2 bases and the V segment lost 0 bases, leaving 9 bases of the junction unmatched. The germline CDR1 and CDR2 sequences are DFQATT and SNEGSKA (reference sequence). The CDR3 region is CSARDLTSGGLITDTQYF. As DNA, the CDR3 is TGCAGTGCTAGAGATTTGACTAGCGGGGGCCTGATCACAGATACGCAGTATTTT.

This clonotype was detected a few times. The gene calls are TRBV12-3 or TRBV12-4 and TRBJ1-1; 8 positions agree with TRBD1. The CDR3 is 14 amino acids. V shed 5 bases, J shed 10 bases, and the junction held 12 bases outside the gene matches. The CDR3 loop is CASSPPDRAGAAFF. As DNA, the CDR3 is TGTGCCAGCAGTCCACCGGACAGGGCCGGTGCAGCTTTCTTT.

This clonotype was detected only a few times. The chain is built from TRBV29-1 and TRBJ2-3; TRBD2 matches at 7 bases. The V segment lost 5 bases and the J segment 1 base; nucleotides outside the gene matches: 3. The CDR3 sequence is 13 residues long. CDR1 is SQVTM, CDR2 ANQGSEA, per germline. The CDR3 here is CSVSGEGTDTQYF. Written as DNA, the CDR3 is TGCAGCGTTAGCGGGGAAGGCACAGATACGCAGTATTTT.

This chain links TRBV7-6 with TRBJ1-5, with D perhaps TRBD1 (6 bases). Germline CDR1 is SGHVS and CDR2 is FNYEAQ. V was shortened by 2 bases and J by 3 bases, with 11 bases between the two germline ends. This CDR3 has 15 residues. The CDR3 DNA reads TGTGCCAGCAGCTTAACAGGGCGCCCCAATCAGCCCCAGCATTTT. Translating gives CASSLTGRPNQPQHF.

A few counts support this clonotype. The V and J genes are TRBV7-6 and TRBJ2-2, with 8 bases aligning to TRBD1. J was trimmed by 6 bases and V by 5 bases; bases with no gene match: 8. The CDR3 length is 15 residues. Germline CDR1 is SGHVS and CDR2 is FNYEAQ. CDR3 sequence reads: CASSPRGRISGELFF. In nucleotides, the CDR3 is TGTGCCAGCAGCCCCAGGGGGCGTATTTCCGGGGAGCTGTTTTTT.

This clonotype was seen only a few times. This rearrangement joins TRBV7-6 to TRBJ1-2, with a tentative D call TRBD1 (5 bases). Trimming left V 2 bases short and J 3 bases short, with 10 bases between. From germline, CDR1 is SGHVS and CDR2 FNYEAQ. The CDR3 is 14 amino acids. CDR3 amino acids: CASSLSQGDYGYTF. The CDR3 DNA reads TGTGCCAGCAGCTTATCGCAAGGGGACTATGGCTACACCTTC.

This clonotype was counted a few times. This sequence joins TRBV12-3 or TRBV12-4 and TRBJ1-1, with D maybe TRBD1 (5 bases). CDR3 size: 13 residues. V lost 1 base and J lost 6, with 9 bases in between. For the CDR3, the DNA is TGTGCCAGCAGTTTAGGGGGCTTTGCTGAAGCTTTCTTT. Translation: CASSLGGFAEAFF.